The rows below give T cell receptor beta chains drawn from one sample of a study of cytomegalovirus exposure and HLA in healthy donors. Assay: immunoSEQ multiplex PCR; the TCRdb copy retains only in-frame clones and omits some. The data contain tens of thousands of clones, roughly four fifths of them seen just once; the ten biggest clones take up about 0.5%. The sample was PBMCs. All receptors derive from a man aged 30 to 39 in good health and CMV-seronegative. Each CDR3 is given with its conserved first and last residue. Fields, in order: D gene, J gene, clone size, V gene, CDR3 protein, CDR3 DNA. D genes are given only for firm matches. Part of the rows lack a size; the others show once, few, many or a class for expanded clones.

TRBD1 TRBJ1-5 . TRBV9 CASSPGTGVSQPQHF TGTGCCAGCAGCCCGGGGACAGGGGTAAGTCAGCCCCAGCATTTT
. TRBJ2-5 many TRBV6-5 CASTKPGLQTQYF TGTGCCAGCACCAAGCCGGGACTGCAAACCCAGTACTTC
TRBD2 TRBJ2-7 once TRBV5-1 CASGGGVASYEQYF TGCGCCAGCGGGGGAGGGGTTGCCTCCTACGAGCAGTACTTC
. TRBJ2-5 . TRBV14 CASSHYHWTQYF TGTGCCAGCAGCCACTACCACTGGACCCAGTACTTC
. TRBJ2-1 . TRBV11-2 CASSPRGDSGAYNEQFF TGTGCCAGCAGCCCCCGTGGAGATAGCGGAGCTTACAATGAGCAGTTCTTC
. TRBJ1-1 . TRBV29-1 CSVLRTPNTEAFF TGCAGCGTTCTCAGGACACCGAACACTGAAGCTTTCTTT
. TRBJ2-5 . TRBV11-2 CASTPGFGWEETQYF TGTGCCAGCACCCCTGGTTTCGGTTGGGAGGAGACCCAGTACTTC
TRBD1 TRBJ1-3 . TRBV7-9 CASSFGTGGYVNF TGTGCCAGCAGCTTTGGAACAGGGGGGTATGTTAATTTT
. TRBJ2-6 few TRBV5-1 CASSFGQPSGANVLTF TGCGCCAGCAGCTTCGGACAGCCCTCTGGGGCCAACGTCCTGACTTTC
TRBD1 TRBJ1-2 . TRBV5-1 CASSFGAGGNYGYTF TGCGCCAGCAGCTTTGGGGCAGGGGGAAACTATGGCTACACCTTC
. TRBJ2-7 . TRBV18 CASSPGTTYEQYF TGTGCCAGCTCACCCGGGACAACCTACGAGCAGTACTTC
TRBD2 TRBJ2-2 . TRBV25-1 CASSLAGGQATGELFF TGTGCCAGCAGTTTAGCGGGGGGCCAGGCCACCGGGGAGCTGTTTTTT
. TRBJ1-2 few TRBV6-5 CASSYSVQAYGYTF TGTGCCAGCAGTTACTCGGTTCAGGCCTATGGCTACACCTTC
. TRBJ1-2 . TRBV27 CASRLGRGNGYTF TGTGCCAGCAGGTTAGGGCGGGGGAATGGCTACACCTTC
. TRBJ2-6 once TRBV21-1 CASSKAGSSGANVLTF TGTGCCAGCAGCAAAGCAGGGAGCTCTGGGGCCAACGTCCTGACTTTC
. TRBJ1-5 . TRBV4-3 CASSQDRGSNQPQHF TGCGCCAGCAGCCAAGACCGAGGCAGCAATCAGCCCCAGCATTTT
. TRBJ1-1 . TRBV25-1 CASSAPGTYEAFF TGTGCCAGCAGTGCCCCCGGGACATATGAAGCTTTCTTT
TRBD1 TRBJ2-5 . TRBV9 CASSVGTVQETQYF TGTGCCAGCAGCGTCGGGACAGTACAAGAGACCCAGTACTTC
. TRBJ2-3 . TRBV7-9 CASSLDSAADTQYF TGTGCCAGCAGCTTAGACTCGGCGGCAGATACGCAGTATTTT
. TRBJ1-5 few TRBV6-6 CASSGISSNQPQHF TGTGCCAGCTCAGGTATCTCTAGCAATCAGCCCCAGCATTTT
TRBD1 TRBJ1-1 . TRBV7-2 CASSLDRVKNTEAFF TGTGCCAGCAGCTTGGACAGGGTGAAGAACACTGAAGCTTTCTTT
. TRBJ2-1 once TRBV5-4 CASSSGVTGRYNEQFF TGTGCCAGCAGCTCAGGGGTAACCGGGCGATACAATGAGCAGTTCTTC
. TRBJ2-5 . TRBV7-9 CASSLAGVETQYF TGTGCCAGCAGCTTAGCGGGAGTGGAGACCCAGTACTTC
. TRBJ1-2 . TRBV27 CASSSRGGYTF TGTGCCAGCAGTTCCAGGGGAGGCTACACCTTC
. TRBJ2-3 . TRBV4-2 CASSQDRSGADTQYF TGTGCCAGCAGCCAAGATCGATCGGGAGCAGATACGCAGTATTTT
. TRBJ1-4 . TRBV25-1 CASSESRGINEKLFF TGTGCCAGCAGTGAATCGCGGGGTATAAATGAAAAACTGTTTTTT
. TRBJ1-4 once TRBV9 CASSSGSEKLFF TGTGCCAGCAGCTCGGGAAGTGAAAAACTGTTTTTT
TRBD1 TRBJ2-3 . TRBV5-1 CASSLGQGVEGTDTQYF TGCGCCAGCAGCTTGGGACAGGGGGTTGAGGGCACAGATACGCAGTATTTT
TRBD1 TRBJ1-5 . TRBV19 CASSTDRLDQPQHF TGTGCCAGTAGTACGGACAGGCTGGATCAGCCCCAGCATTTT
TRBD1 TRBJ1-1 . TRBV2 CASSGATGSTGGFTEAFF TGTGCCAGCAGTGGGGCCACCGGATCGACAGGGGGTTTCACTGAAGCTTTCTTT
. TRBJ1-6 . TRBV10-2 CASTNRVNSPLHF TGCGCCAGCACGAACCGGGTTAATTCACCCCTCCACTTT
TRBD1 TRBJ1-2 . TRBV29-1 CSVARTGGMNYGYTF TGCAGCGTTGCCCGTACAGGGGGCATGAACTATGGCTACACCTTC
TRBD2 TRBJ2-1 . TRBV4-2 CASSQDRASGGAGQFF TGTGCCAGCAGCCAAGATCGTGCGAGCGGGGGGGCCGGGCAGTTCTTC